This T cell receptor (beta chain) was sequenced for a study of yellow fever vaccine responses in identical twins. Study findings and constraints: As reported, the vaccine T cell response of twins seemed partly convergent and partly personalized.

Details on this clonotype: The antigen remains undetermined.

The CDR3 totals 14 residues. V dropped 3 bases and J dropped 7 bases, with 15 bases sitting between them. Germline CDR1 and CDR2: SGHNT and YENEEA. TCRdb analysed the RT-PCR reads with MiXCR anew, one entry per CDR3 protein. The data contain some 2,900 distinct CDR3 sequences, roughly nine tenths of them singletons. The specimen comprised T cells from blood (PBMCs), unsorted or a sorted subset (not recorded which), sampled before or after yellow fever vaccination (not recorded which). This sequence joins TRBV11-3 and TRBJ1-1; D is possibly TRBD1 (5 bases). This TCR came from a woman in her late teens or twenties who received the yellow fever vaccine. The CDR3 sequence: CASSFWGGSIEAFF. The CDR3 DNA reads TGTGCCAGCAGCTTTTGGGGGGGAAGCATTGAAGCTTTCTTT.